These T cell receptor beta chains were read from a single sample in a study of T-cell memory formation after mild COVID-19. Each CDR3 protein is one row after TCRdb ran MiXCR on the 5' RACE reads. Among roughly 320,000 distinct CDR3 sequences, around 27% were seen once, and the ten largest hold roughly 12%. The sample was PBMCs or a T cell subset sorted from them (not recorded which). All receptors come from an adult woman who had mild COVID-19 (a few samples of this study predate the infection). Cell type and time point are not known. Each CDR3 is given with its conserved first and last residue. Each record gives: CDR3 DNA, CDR3 protein, V gene, CDR3 length, J gene, clone size, D gene. D genes are given only for firm matches. The size field is filled for only some rows; it gives once, few, many or a size class.

cdr3_nt: TGTGCCAGCAGTTTTTCTCTATCTGTGAGGGCTGAAAAACTGTTTTTT
cdr3_aa: CASSFSLSVRAEKLFF
v_call: TRBV12-3/TRBV12-4
cdr3_length: 16
j_call: TRBJ1-4
clone_size: few
d_call: .

cdr3_nt: TGCGCCAGCAGCTTGGCCCCGGGCGGGGGTTACCAAGAGACCCAGTACTTC
cdr3_aa: CASSLAPGGGYQETQYF
v_call: TRBV5-1
cdr3_length: 17
j_call: TRBJ2-5
clone_size: .
d_call: TRBD2

cdr3_nt: TGCAGTGCTAGACCTCTTACAGGGGGCGCGTGGGGCAGCTCCTACGAGCAGTACTTC
cdr3_aa: CSARPLTGGAWGSSYEQYF
v_call: TRBV20-1
cdr3_length: 19
j_call: TRBJ2-7
clone_size: .
d_call: TRBD1

cdr3_nt: TGCAGTGCTAGAGGCCGGGGACTAGTACGTTATACGCAGTATTTT
cdr3_aa: CSARGRGLVRYTQYF
v_call: TRBV20-1
cdr3_length: 15
j_call: TRBJ2-3
clone_size: few
d_call: TRBD2

cdr3_nt: TGTGCCACCAGTGAGAGTCACGGGGCTTACAATGAGCAGTTCTTC
cdr3_aa: CATSESHGAYNEQFF
v_call: TRBV24-1
cdr3_length: 15
j_call: TRBJ2-1
clone_size: few
d_call: .

cdr3_nt: TGCAGCGTTGATAAACCGGGACCACAAGAGACCCAGTACTTC
cdr3_aa: CSVDKPGPQETQYF
v_call: TRBV29-1
cdr3_length: 14
j_call: TRBJ2-5
clone_size: few
d_call: .

cdr3_nt: TGTGCCACCAGTGAGCGTCTAGCGTTAGGGTCCTACAATGAGCAGTTCTTC
cdr3_aa: CATSERLALGSYNEQFF
v_call: TRBV24-1
cdr3_length: 17
j_call: TRBJ2-1
clone_size: .
d_call: .

cdr3_nt: TGTGCCAGCAGCTTAAAGGGACTAGCGGGAGATCGTGGCTCCTACAATGAGCAGTTCTTC
cdr3_aa: CASSLKGLAGDRGSYNEQFF
v_call: TRBV11-2
cdr3_length: 20
j_call: TRBJ2-1
clone_size: few
d_call: TRBD2

cdr3_nt: TGCAGTGCCAGAGATGGGCACTCTAGCGGAAACATTCAGTACTTC
cdr3_aa: CSARDGHSSGNIQYF
v_call: TRBV20-1
cdr3_length: 15
j_call: TRBJ2-4
clone_size: .
d_call: TRBD2

cdr3_nt: TGTGCCAGCAGCGCTAGACCCGGACAGGGCGCAACTAATGAAAAACTGTTTTTT
cdr3_aa: CASSARPGQGATNEKLFF
v_call: TRBV7-2
cdr3_length: 18
j_call: TRBJ1-4
clone_size: few
d_call: TRBD1

cdr3_nt: TGTGCCAGCAAGCAGGGGGCGGTAAATGAGCAGTTCTTC
cdr3_aa: CASKQGAVNEQFF
v_call: TRBV6-5
cdr3_length: 13
j_call: TRBJ2-1
clone_size: few
d_call: TRBD1

cdr3_nt: TGCAGTGCTGGGGACAGCAACACTGAAGCTTTCTTT
cdr3_aa: CSAGDSNTEAFF
v_call: TRBV20-1
cdr3_length: 12
j_call: TRBJ1-1
clone_size: .
d_call: TRBD1

cdr3_nt: TGTGCCATCAGTGAGCCTAGCGGGAGTTCCCTCGAGCAGTACTTC
cdr3_aa: CAISEPSGSSLEQYF
v_call: TRBV10-3
cdr3_length: 15
j_call: TRBJ2-7
clone_size: few
d_call: TRBD2

cdr3_nt: TGTGCCAGCAGCTACCTGTCCGGGGGACAACCTAGCACAGATACGCAGTATTTT
cdr3_aa: CASSYLSGGQPSTDTQYF
v_call: TRBV7-2
cdr3_length: 18
j_call: TRBJ2-3
clone_size: .
d_call: .

cdr3_nt: TGTGCCACCAGCCTCGGGGAGACCCAGTACTTC
cdr3_aa: CATSLGETQYF
v_call: TRBV24-1
cdr3_length: 11
j_call: TRBJ2-5
clone_size: .
d_call: .

cdr3_nt: TGTGCCACCAGCAGAGTTTCGTCCGCTGAAGCTTTCTTT
cdr3_aa: CATSRVSSAEAFF
v_call: TRBV15
cdr3_length: 13
j_call: TRBJ1-1
clone_size: few
d_call: .

cdr3_nt: TGTGCCATCAGCGGTACTAGCGGGGGGGCCGGTGCAGATACGCAGTATTTT
cdr3_aa: CAISGTSGGAGADTQYF
v_call: TRBV10-3
cdr3_length: 17
j_call: TRBJ2-3
clone_size: .
d_call: TRBD2

cdr3_nt: TGTGCCAGCAGTTCCTTAGTTAAAGAGACCCAGTACTTC
cdr3_aa: CASSSLVKETQYF
v_call: TRBV12-3/TRBV12-4
cdr3_length: 13
j_call: TRBJ2-5
clone_size: few
d_call: .

cdr3_nt: TGTGCCAGCAGCCCGGGGGGCGGGATCAGTGAGCAGTTCTTC
cdr3_aa: CASSPGGGISEQFF
v_call: TRBV7-3
cdr3_length: 14
j_call: TRBJ2-1
clone_size: .
d_call: .

cdr3_nt: TGCGCCAGCAGCTTGTCCAGGGTAGATACTGAAGCTTTCTTT
cdr3_aa: CASSLSRVDTEAFF
v_call: TRBV5-1
cdr3_length: 14
j_call: TRBJ1-1
clone_size: .
d_call: .

cdr3_nt: TGCGCCAGCAGCCAGCTCGAGGGACTCCCGGAGGTACTGTTTTTT
cdr3_aa: CASSQLEGLPEVLFF
v_call: TRBV4-1
cdr3_length: 15
j_call: TRBJ1-4
clone_size: .
d_call: .

cdr3_nt: TGCAGTGCTACACTCCCTCGGACTAGCGGGAGTGGGTACGAGCAGTACTTC
cdr3_aa: CSATLPRTSGSGYEQYF
v_call: TRBV20-1
cdr3_length: 17
j_call: TRBJ2-7
clone_size: .
d_call: TRBD2

cdr3_nt: TGCAGTGCTAGAGTGGGTAGCGCGGAAGAGACCCAGTACTTC
cdr3_aa: CSARVGSAEETQYF
v_call: TRBV20-1
cdr3_length: 14
j_call: TRBJ2-5
clone_size: many
d_call: .

cdr3_nt: TGTGCCACCAGTGACCCGGGACGACTAACCGGGGAGCTGTTTTTT
cdr3_aa: CATSDPGRLTGELFF
v_call: TRBV24-1
cdr3_length: 15
j_call: TRBJ2-2
clone_size: many
d_call: .

cdr3_nt: TGTGCCAGCAGCCCTGGGACTGGGAGCAATCAGCCCCAGCATTTT
cdr3_aa: CASSPGTGSNQPQHF
v_call: TRBV12-3/TRBV12-4
cdr3_length: 15
j_call: TRBJ1-5
clone_size: few
d_call: .

cdr3_nt: TGCGCCAGCAGCGTGGGACAATATAGCAATCAGCCCCAGCATTTT
cdr3_aa: CASSVGQYSNQPQHF
v_call: TRBV4-1
cdr3_length: 15
j_call: TRBJ1-5
clone_size: few
d_call: .

cdr3_nt: TGTGCCAGCAGCCTTAGCGGATCACCCCTCCACTTT
cdr3_aa: CASSLSGSPLHF
v_call: TRBV7-2
cdr3_length: 12
j_call: TRBJ1-6
clone_size: few
d_call: .

cdr3_nt: TGCAGTGCTAGAGCGGGACTGAGCAGCAATCAGCCCCAGCATTTT
cdr3_aa: CSARAGLSSNQPQHF
v_call: TRBV20-1
cdr3_length: 15
j_call: TRBJ1-5
clone_size: .
d_call: .

cdr3_nt: TGTGCCAGCAGATACACAGGGGGCGGATACGAGCAGTACTTC
cdr3_aa: CASRYTGGGYEQYF
v_call: TRBV7-2
cdr3_length: 14
j_call: TRBJ2-7
clone_size: .
d_call: TRBD1

cdr3_nt: TGTGCCAGCACCCCAGGGACAGGCAATCAGCCCCAGCATTTT
cdr3_aa: CASTPGTGNQPQHF
v_call: TRBV7-9
cdr3_length: 14
j_call: TRBJ1-5
clone_size: few
d_call: TRBD1

cdr3_nt: TGCAGTGCTAGCGGACTAGCAGCGAACACCGGGGAGCTGTTTTTT
cdr3_aa: CSASGLAANTGELFF
v_call: TRBV20-1
cdr3_length: 15
j_call: TRBJ2-2
clone_size: .
d_call: TRBD2

cdr3_nt: TGTGCCAGCAGTGAATCGGTGGCCAGTCCCTTAGCCAAAAACATTCAGTACTTC
cdr3_aa: CASSESVASPLAKNIQYF
v_call: TRBV25-1
cdr3_length: 18
j_call: TRBJ2-4
clone_size: .
d_call: .

cdr3_nt: TGTGCCTGGAGTCCAGGGGCTAGGAATGAAAAACTGTTTTTT
cdr3_aa: CAWSPGARNEKLFF
v_call: TRBV30
cdr3_length: 14
j_call: TRBJ1-4
clone_size: few
d_call: .

cdr3_nt: TGTGCCAGCAGCTCAGACAGTCGGAGCTCCTACGAGCAGTACTTC
cdr3_aa: CASSSDSRSSYEQYF
v_call: TRBV11-3
cdr3_length: 15
j_call: TRBJ2-7
clone_size: .
d_call: .

cdr3_nt: TGTGCCAGCAGCCAATCCCCGGGAAATGAGCAGTTCTTC
cdr3_aa: CASSQSPGNEQFF
v_call: TRBV7-9
cdr3_length: 13
j_call: TRBJ2-1
clone_size: .
d_call: .

cdr3_nt: TGTGCCAGCAGCTTAGAACGGCCAGGGACGAACACTGAAGCTTTCTTT
cdr3_aa: CASSLERPGTNTEAFF
v_call: TRBV7-6
cdr3_length: 16
j_call: TRBJ1-1
clone_size: .
d_call: .

cdr3_nt: TGTGCCACCAGTGATGGGGACAGGGGTGTCCAAGAGACCCAGTACTTC
cdr3_aa: CATSDGDRGVQETQYF
v_call: TRBV24-1
cdr3_length: 16
j_call: TRBJ2-5
clone_size: once
d_call: TRBD1